This TCR beta chain was documented in a study of T cells in Graves' hyperthyroidism and ophthalmopathy. The wider study: The blood sample was taken at first diagnosis, before treatment began.

V lost 5 bases to trimming and J lost 2 bases; unmatched junction nucleotides: 4. The CDR3 has 15 amino acids. Germline assignment: CDR1 LNHDA and CDR2 SQIVND (reference sequence). This clonotype was picked up many times. Its antigen is not known. Whole-study findings and limits: Blood also carried most thyroid clonotypes expanded above 0.001.

Not enrolled were patients with uncontrolled infection, other autoimmune disease, pregnancy or lactation. The diagnostic basis comprised clinical symptoms, serum thyroxine and TRAb, thyroid ultrasound and orbital computed tomography. Researchers took RNA transcripts and amplified the TCR beta CDR3 regions from them. TCR CDR3 regions were first amplified by RT-PCR with HTBI primers. Each CDR3 protein is one row after TCRdb ran MiXCR on the multiplex PCR reads. The data contain 460,000 or so distinct CDR3 sequences, around 14% of them seen just once; the ten biggest clones take up 15% to 20%. This TCR was sampled from a woman younger than 35 with Graves' hyperthyroidism. The source material was blood. V and J are TRBV19 and TRBJ1-5, with 9 bases fitting TRBD1. The CDR3 sequence is CASSFGDRGNQPQHF. CDR3 in DNA: TGTGCCAGTAGTTTCGGGGACAGGGGCAATCAGCCCCAGCATTTT.